This note documents a single T cell receptor (beta chain) sequence. The antigen remains unidentified. These data originate in a study of prognosis after radiotherapy for stage I lung cancer. On the study more broadly: Patients with non-small cell lung cancer were all judged medically inoperable.

It was by two-round multiplex PCR that TCR beta CDR3 was amplified from genomic DNA. Individual primers that were specific to each TRBV and TRBJ gene served in first-round PCR. One entry per CDR3 protein, called by TCRdb with MiXCR from the multiplex PCR reads. The sample carries under 25,000 distinct CDR3 sequences, about 50% recorded once. Germline CDR1 MGHDK, CDR2 SYGVNS. The CDR3 runs to 15 residues. Deletions cut 2 bases from V and 0 bases from J, with 9 bases between. Points from the study as a whole: It was in patients who developed distant metastases that Shannon entropy after stereotactic body radiation therapy was lower. There were reportedly differences in TRBV and TRBJ gene usage between patients with and without metastases.

The rearrangement joins TRBV25-1 to TRBJ2-3, with D perhaps TRBD2 (5 bases). The sequence was collected from a donor aged 50 or older with non-small cell lung cancer. The sample here was PBMCs, taken before or after stereotactic body radiation therapy (not recorded which). The CDR3 coding sequence is TGTGCCAGCAGTGAAGCGGGCGGGAGCACAGATACGCAGTATTTT. Translated: CASSEAGGSTDTQYF.